Presented here are 10 T cell receptor beta chains from one specimen sequenced in a study of breast tumors, draining lymph nodes, adjacent tissues. TCRdb fed the multiplex PCR reads into MiXCR, producing one record per CDR3 protein. This table holds approximately 7,100 distinct CDR3 sequences, over 60% found once. The sample comprised tumor-adjacent breast tissue. Receptors originate from a female donor with breast cancer. Some clones in this sample may be carry-over from other donors' samples.

This clonotype rates as medium-sized (0.01 to 0.1%). The chain employs TRBV12-3 or TRBV12-4 and TRBJ2-1, with TRBD2 identical over 16 bases. J gave up 9 bases and V 3 bases, and 2 bases lay outside the gene matches. This CDR3 has 15 amino acids. The CDR3 DNA follows: TGTGCCAGCAGTTTTGGGACTAGCGGGAGGGGTGAGCAGTTCTTC. It encodes CASSFGTSGRGEQFF.

By share of the sample, this clonotype is medium-sized. The V gene is TRBV7-8, the J gene TRBJ2-3, with 9 bases matching TRBD1. This CDR3 contains 15 residues. After removal of 5 bases from V and 6 bases from J, the junction contained 9 bases not matched to a gene. Germline CDR1 SGHVS, CDR2 FQNEAQ. DNA of the CDR3: TGTGCCAGCAGCGGCACAGGGGGCATTGTGGATACGCAGTATTTT. Translating gives CASSGTGGIVDTQYF.

The chain couples TRBV3-1 to TRBJ1-2, with D possibly TRBD1 on 5 matching bases. The CDR3 sequence is 15 residues long. V lost 1 base to trimming and J lost 5 bases, with 14 bases between them. CDR1 and CDR2 from the germline V gene are LGHDT and YNNKEL (reference sequence). CDR3 nucleotide sequence: TGTGCCAGCAGCCAAGGCACGACCTCAGGGTATGGCTACACCTTC. Amino acids: CASSQGTTSGYGYTF.

The V and J genes are TRBV2 and TRBJ2-1, with 12 nucleotides matching TRBD2. In germline, CDR1 is SNHLY, CDR2 FYNNEI. The CDR3 is 16 residues long. J gave up 8 bases and V 1 base, and 6 bases lay outside the gene matches. The CDR3 DNA is TGTGCCAGCAGTGAAGGTGCTAGCGGGAGGGCCGATGAGCAGTTCTTC. Translation: CASSEGASGRADEQFF.

The CDR3 bases are TGCAGTGCTAGAGATGGGGGAGATAGCAATCAGCCCCAGCATTTT. It codes for CSARDGGDSNQPQHF. V is TRBV20-1 and J is TRBJ1-5; D might be TRBD1 (5 bases). This CDR3 is built from 15 residues. From germline, CDR1 is DFQATT and CDR2 SNEGSKA (reference sequence). V lost 0 bases and J lost 0, with 9 bases in between.

The rearrangement links TRBV7-2 to TRBJ2-3, with 7 positions matching TRBD2. This CDR3 comprises 14 residues. The germline CDR1 and CDR2 sequences are SGHTA and FQGNSA. With V trimmed by 7 bases and J by 5 bases, 9 bases remained unmatched. The CDR3 is CASTLQIAGDTQYF. The CDR3 DNA follows: TGTGCCAGCACCCTCCAGATAGCGGGAGATACGCAGTATTTT.

This clonotype showed up many times. The chain couples TRBV2 to TRBJ1-5; 7 positions match TRBD1. J was trimmed by 4 bases and V by 8 bases; bases with no gene match: 5. The CDR3 is 13 amino acids. The germline V gene encodes CDR1 SNHLY and CDR2 FYNNEI. The CDR3: CASGTEGNQPQHF. The CDR3 DNA reads TGTGCCAGCGGGACAGAAGGGAATCAGCCCCAGCATTTT.

The chain is built from TRBV7-8 and TRBJ2-1, with 11 nucleotides matching TRBD2. Trimming took 3 bases from V and 5 from J; bases not matched to a gene: 3. Looked up from germline, CDR1 is SGHVS and CDR2 is FQNEAQ. The CDR3 is 15 residues long. The CDR3 here is CASSFQGLADNEQFF. In nucleotides, the CDR3 is TGTGCCAGCAGCTTCCAGGGACTAGCGGACAATGAGCAGTTCTTC.

V usage is TRBV7-9 and J usage is TRBJ2-5; the D gene is possibly TRBD1 (7 bases). Trimming took 4 bases from V and 10 from J, leaving 10 bases between them. The CDR3 has 11 residues. Germline V gene sequence: CDR1 SEHNR, CDR2 FQNEAQ (reference sequence). The CDR3 sequence: CASSSQGGQYF. CDR3 in DNA: TGTGCCAGCAGCTCCCAGGGGGGCCAGTACTTC.

V and J are TRBV20-1 and TRBJ2-7; no reliable D call. The V gene lost 6 bases and the J gene lost 2 bases, with 14 bases spanning the gap. The length of the CDR3 is 13 residues. Germline V CDR1 and CDR2: DFQATT, SNEGSKA (reference sequence). This CDR3 reads CSAITFDTYEQYF. As DNA, the CDR3 is TGCAGTGCGATTACTTTCGATACCTACGAGCAGTACTTC.